These 9 T cell receptor beta chains share one sample of origin, sequenced in a study of early T cells in non-severe SARS-CoV-2 infection. TCRdb passed the 5' RACE reads through MiXCR, listing each CDR3 protein once. The sample has roughly 54,000 distinct CDR3 sequences, 10% to 15% seen once. The sequenced sample consisted of whole blood. The origin of the receptors is an adult who was a healthcare worker with PCR-confirmed SARS-CoV-2 infection or an uninfected control (not recorded which).

A note on this clonotype: No DNA is shown, since the ends of the CDR3 on it are uncertain; the CDR3 is the one TCRdb lists. J is TRBJ2-1 and V is TRBV20-1; the listed D gene, TRBD2, was not tested against the DNA. Germline V gene data show CDR1 as DFQATT and CDR2 as SNEGSKA (reference sequence). The CDR3 region is 15 residues in length, termini included. This CDR3 reads CSILALLIGNNEQFF.

This clonotype was picked up a small number of times. The rearrangement uses TRBV20-1 and TRBJ1-2; 8 positions agree with TRBD1. The V segment lost 0 bases and the J segment 5 bases; nucleotides outside the gene matches: 8. Germline CDR1 is DFQATT and CDR2 is SNEGSKA (reference sequence). The CDR3 loop spans 15 amino acids. CDR3 sequence reads: CSARDLRGHTYGYTF. The CDR3 bases are TGCAGTGCTAGAGATCTCAGGGGGCACACATATGGCTACACCTTC.

J is TRBJ2-1 and V is TRBV27; weak D call: TRBD2 (6 bases). Germline CDR1 and CDR2: MNHEY and SMNVEV (reference sequence). CDR3 length: 14 residues. V dropped 5 bases and J dropped 4 bases, with 12 bases sitting between them. The CDR3 nucleotides are TGTGCCAGCAGTCACGGGGGACTTTACAATGAGCAGTTCTTC. Its translation: CASSHGGLYNEQFF.

This clonotype showed up many times. The chain carries TRBV10-1 and TRBJ2-5, with 9 nucleotides matching TRBD1. J gave up 2 bases and V 4 bases, and 5 bases lay outside the gene matches. The CDR3 sequence is 15 residues long. Per the germline V gene, CDR1 is WNHNN and CDR2 is SYGVQD (reference sequence). This CDR3 is CASSVGGQGQETQYF. CDR3 nucleotides: TGCGCCAGCAGTGTAGGGGGACAGGGTCAAGAGACCCAGTACTTC.

This clonotype has ten or more counts. V is TRBV10-2 and J is TRBJ2-7, with a weak D call TRBD2 (5 bases). V lost 4 bases and J lost 6, with 19 bases in between. Per germline, CDR1 WSHSY and CDR2 SAAADI. This CDR3 has 15 amino acids. The CDR3 is CASSALTPVRGEQYF. CDR3 sequence (DNA): TGCGCCAGCAGTGCCCTGACACCTGTTCGGGGCGAGCAGTACTTC.

This clonotype was counted between two and nine times. The V and J genes are TRBV20-1 and TRBJ2-3; the match to TRBD2 covers 14 bases. V lost 5 bases, J lost 7 bases, and 5 bases stayed unmatched. This CDR3 region has 14 residues. CDR1 is DFQATT, CDR2 SNEGSKA, per germline (reference sequence). The CDR3 nucleotides are TGCAGTGCTGGGACTAGCGGGAGTAAGAATACGCAGTATTTT. Protein sequence: CSAGTSGSKNTQYF.

The V gene is TRBV9, the J gene TRBJ2-3; D not certain. This CDR3 contains 14 residues. Germline values: CDR1 SGDLS, CDR2 YYNGEE. The V and J ends lost 4 bases and 5 bases respectively, with 14 bases between them. The chain's CDR3 is CASSPLVVGDTQYF. CDR3 coding DNA: TGTGCCAGCAGCCCTCTGGTTGTAGGAGATACGCAGTATTTT.

This clonotype appeared a few times. The chain has TRBV11-1 and TRBJ2-1, with TRBD2 matching 8 bases. The CDR3 is 13 residues long. After removal of 5 bases from V and 5 bases from J, the junction contained 2 bases not matched to a gene. In germline, CDR1 is SGHAT, CDR2 FQDESV (reference sequence). CDR3 region: CASSISGNNEQFF. The CDR3 nucleotides are TGTGCCAGCAGCATTAGCGGGAACAATGAGCAGTTCTTC.

The J gene is TRBJ2-7, the V gene TRBV14; 14 bases match TRBD2. The junction had 3 bases not matched to a gene; V was cut back by 3 bases and J by 2 bases. Germline loops: CDR1 SGHDN, CDR2 FVKESK. The CDR3 consists of 16 residues. CDR3 region: CASSQLGLAGAYEQYF. In nucleotides, the CDR3 is TGTGCCAGCAGCCAGTTGGGACTAGCGGGAGCCTACGAGCAGTACTTC.